The entry below describes one T cell receptor (beta chain). Between the trimmed V and J ends, which lost 5 bases and 1 base, there was a span of 13 bases. This CDR3 has 14 residues. CDR1 and CDR2 (germline): SGHRS, YFSETQ. These data originate in a study of blood T cell repertoires in COVID-19. TCRdb's copy holds only in-frame clones and misses some; the assay was immunoSEQ multiplex PCR. The sample has about 68,000 clones, 86% seen once; the top ten hold over 4%. Sequencing was done on a sample of peripheral blood. This receptor was obtained from a man aged 50-60 years with acute or convalescent COVID-19. The chain combines TRBV5-1 with TRBJ2-7, with D maybe TRBD2 (7 bases). The CDR3 spells CASSHGGTSYEQYF. The CDR3 DNA is TGCGCCAGCAGTCACGGGGGGACATCCTACGAGCAGTACTTC.